This T cell receptor (beta chain) was observed in a study of blood T cell repertoires in COVID-19. For the study at large: Sites across the United States, Italy and Spain contributed samples from acute and convalescent COVID-19.

Details on this clone: Germline and junction disagree at one end, which may indicate a read error.

Original processing methods: Using reference gene primer amplification, nucleated cell counts were estimated. The repertoire was sequenced with immunoSEQ multiplex PCR; TCRdb's copy has only in-frame clones and lacks some. V, J and clone size are those of that table, while D and trimming were read from the DNA. The profile covers approximately 500,000 clones, with 89% appearing a single time and approximately 0.9% taken by the ten largest. Followed over time, Seattle patients had been enrolled while infection was active. This TCR derives from a man between 18 and 35 years old with COVID-19, enrolled during active disease. Specimen: peripheral blood.

CDR3 amino acids: CASREDRGTRQPQHF. DNA for the CDR3: TGTGCCAGCAGAGAAGACAGGGGAACGCGTCAGCCCCAGCATTTT. The V and J genes are TRBV6-1 and TRBJ1-5; 8 nucleotides match TRBD1. The CDR3 covers 15 residues. Germline-derived CDR1 and CDR2 are MNHNS and SASEGT.